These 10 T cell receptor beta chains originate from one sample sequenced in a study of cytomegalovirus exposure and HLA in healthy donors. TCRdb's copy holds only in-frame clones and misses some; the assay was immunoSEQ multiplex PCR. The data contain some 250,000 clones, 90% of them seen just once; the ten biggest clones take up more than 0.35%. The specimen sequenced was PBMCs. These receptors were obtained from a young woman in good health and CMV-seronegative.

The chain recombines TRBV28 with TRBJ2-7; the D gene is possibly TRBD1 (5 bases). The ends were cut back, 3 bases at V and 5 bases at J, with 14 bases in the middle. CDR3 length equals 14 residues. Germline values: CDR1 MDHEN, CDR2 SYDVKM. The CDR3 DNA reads TGTGCCAGCAGTTTTGGTCAGGGTCGTAACGAGCAGTACTTC. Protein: CASSFGQGRNEQYF.

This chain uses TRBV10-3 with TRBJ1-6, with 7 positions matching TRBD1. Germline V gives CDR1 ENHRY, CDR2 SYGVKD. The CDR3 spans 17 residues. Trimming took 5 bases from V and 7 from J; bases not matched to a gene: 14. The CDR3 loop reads CAISPNRGTAENSPLHF. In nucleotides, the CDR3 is TGTGCCATCAGTCCTAACAGGGGAACGGCGGAAAATTCACCCCTCCACTTT.

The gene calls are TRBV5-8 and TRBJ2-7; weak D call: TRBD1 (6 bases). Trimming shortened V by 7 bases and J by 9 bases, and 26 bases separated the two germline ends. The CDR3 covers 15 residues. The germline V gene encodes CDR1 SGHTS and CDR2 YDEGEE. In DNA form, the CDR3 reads TGTGCCAGCGGACCCCAGACAGGTTTTCCCTTCGGGCAGTACGTC. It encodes CASGPQTGFPFGQYV.

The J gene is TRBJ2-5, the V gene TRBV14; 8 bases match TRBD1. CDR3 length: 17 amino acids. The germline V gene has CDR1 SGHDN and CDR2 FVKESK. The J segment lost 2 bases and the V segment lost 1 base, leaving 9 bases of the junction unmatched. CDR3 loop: CASSQVGQGVPQETQYF. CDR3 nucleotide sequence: TGTGCCAGCAGCCAAGTTGGACAGGGCGTTCCGCAAGAGACCCAGTACTTC. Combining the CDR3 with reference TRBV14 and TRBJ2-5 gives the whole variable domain EAGVTQFPSHSVIEKGQTVTLRCDPISGHDNLYWYRRVMGKEIKFLLHFVKESKQDESGMPNNRFLAERTGGTYSTLKVQPAELEDSGVYFCASSQVGQGVPQETQYFGPGTRLLVL.

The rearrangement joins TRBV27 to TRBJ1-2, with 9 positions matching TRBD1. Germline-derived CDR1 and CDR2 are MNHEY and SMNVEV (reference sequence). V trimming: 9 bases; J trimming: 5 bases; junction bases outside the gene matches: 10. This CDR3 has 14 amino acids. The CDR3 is CASLGQGEPYGYTF. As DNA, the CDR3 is TGTGCCAGTTTGGGACAGGGAGAGCCGTATGGCTACACCTTC.

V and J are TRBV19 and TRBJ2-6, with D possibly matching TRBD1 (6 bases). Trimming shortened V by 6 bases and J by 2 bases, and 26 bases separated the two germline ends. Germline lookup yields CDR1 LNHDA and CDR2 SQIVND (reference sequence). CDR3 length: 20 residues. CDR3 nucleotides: TGTGCCAGTAGGAGGGGGATACAGAGTCGTCCAATAACTGGGGCCAACGTCCTGACTTTC. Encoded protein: CASRRGIQSRPITGANVLTF.

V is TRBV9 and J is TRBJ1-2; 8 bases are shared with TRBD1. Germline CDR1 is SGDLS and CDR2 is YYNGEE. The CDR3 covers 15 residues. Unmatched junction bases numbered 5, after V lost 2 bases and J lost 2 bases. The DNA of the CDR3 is TGTGCCAGCAGCGTTAGGGACAGGAGCAACTATGGCTACACCTTC. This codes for CASSVRDRSNYGYTF.

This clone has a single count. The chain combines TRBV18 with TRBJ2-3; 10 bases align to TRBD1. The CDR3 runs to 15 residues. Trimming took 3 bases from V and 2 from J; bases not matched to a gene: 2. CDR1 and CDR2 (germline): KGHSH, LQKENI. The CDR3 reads CASSPDRGHTDTQYF. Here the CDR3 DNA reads TGTGCCAGCTCACCTGACAGGGGGCACACAGATACGCAGTATTTT.

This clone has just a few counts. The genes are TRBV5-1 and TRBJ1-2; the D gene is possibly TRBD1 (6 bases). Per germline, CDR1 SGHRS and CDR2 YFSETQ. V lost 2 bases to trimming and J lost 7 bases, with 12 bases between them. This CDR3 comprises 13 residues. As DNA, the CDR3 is TGCGCCAGCAGCTTAGGGGGGGCTAGTGGCTACACCTTC. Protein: CASSLGGASGYTF.

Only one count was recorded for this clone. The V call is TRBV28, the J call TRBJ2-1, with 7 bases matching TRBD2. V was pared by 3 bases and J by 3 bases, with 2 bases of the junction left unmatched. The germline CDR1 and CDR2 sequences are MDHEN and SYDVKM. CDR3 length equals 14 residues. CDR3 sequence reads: CASSFGGSYNEQFF. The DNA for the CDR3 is TGTGCCAGCAGTTTCGGGGGGAGCTACAATGAGCAGTTCTTC.